A single sample is the source of the 30 T cell receptor beta chains below, sequenced in a study of T-cell reconstitution after alpha-beta-depleted transplantation in children. Unique molecular identifiers were incorporated when the TCRbeta library was constructed. MiXCR, run by TCRdb on the PCR reads, gives a single entry per CDR3 protein. In the table there are 670,000 or so distinct CDR3 sequences, around 14% of which are singletons. Sequencing was performed on PBMCs, taken before TCRalphabeta/CD19-depleted stem cell transplant. Receptors originate from a girl aged 2 to 9 with congenital amegakaryocytic thrombocytopenia, due to receive a stem cell transplant.

Notes on this clonotype: Relative to the germline gene, one junction end is altered; a read error may explain this. CDR3 residues: CANSLAPGGPYEQYF. The CDR3 coding sequence is TGCGCCAACAGCTTGGCCCCGGGGGGGCCCTACGAGCAGTACTTC. This rearrangement joins TRBV5-1 to TRBJ2-7; 8 nucleotides match TRBD2. The CDR3 sequence is 15 residues long. CDR1 and CDR2 (germline): SGHRS, YFSETQ.

Many counts were recorded for this clonotype. The chain recombines TRBV5-1 with TRBJ2-1; the D gene is possibly TRBD2 (6 bases). CDR1 and CDR2 from the germline V gene are SGHRS and YFSETQ. V was cut by 4 bases and J by 0 bases, with 14 bases left in between. This CDR3 has 16 residues. CDR3 amino acids: CASSPPGTASYNEQFF. The CDR3 region has the DNA TGCGCCAGCAGCCCTCCCGGGACTGCCTCCTACAATGAGCAGTTCTTC.

At least ten counts were recorded for this clonotype. The chain couples TRBV7-2 to TRBJ1-6; D gene unclear. In germline, CDR1 is SGHTA, CDR2 FQGNSA. There are 15 residues in the CDR3. Trimming left V 5 bases short and J 10 bases short, with 18 bases between. CDR3 nucleotides: TGTGCCAGCAGCGGAGAAGTGGGGAGTCAATCACCCCTCCACTTT. This translates into CASSGEVGSQSPLHF.

This clonotype was seen only a few times. This chain links TRBV5-6 with TRBJ2-1; the match to TRBD2 covers 7 bases. V gave up 0 bases and J gave up 7 bases; unmatched junction bases: 13. This CDR3 spans 17 amino acids. CDR1 and CDR2 (germline): SGHDT, YYEEEE. The chain's CDR3 is CASSLGPGLAVLNEQFF. In DNA, the CDR3 is TGTGCCAGCAGCTTGGGGCCCGGTCTAGCGGTCCTAAATGAGCAGTTCTTC. Using reference TRBV5-6 and TRBJ2-1 for the parts outside the CDR3, the full variable domain is DAGVTQSPTHLIKTRGQQVTLRCSPKSGHDTVSWYQQALGQGPQFIFQYYEEEERQRGNFPDRFSGHQFPNYSSELNVNALLLGDSALYLCASSLGPGLAVLNEQFFGPGTRLTVL.

The chain recombines TRBV27 with TRBJ2-5, with TRBD2 identical over 10 bases. Trimming cost V 0 bases and J 5 bases; bases outside gene matches: 3. Germline loops: CDR1 MNHEY, CDR2 SMNVEV (reference sequence). The CDR3 runs to 15 residues. The CDR3 sequence: CASSLSNSGRETQYF. The CDR3, as DNA: TGTGCCAGCAGTTTATCGAATAGCGGGAGGGAGACCCAGTACTTC.

This clonotype was observed many times. The rearrangement joins TRBV5-1 to TRBJ2-1, with 7 bases matching TRBD1. The germline V gene has CDR1 SGHRS and CDR2 YFSETQ. The CDR3 has 16 residues. Trimming cost V 7 bases and J 4 bases; bases outside gene matches: 14. The CDR3 sequence: CASSLTQGPMYNEQFF. The DNA for the CDR3 is TGCGCCAGCTCCCTCACACAGGGGCCAATGTACAATGAGCAGTTCTTC.

The chain is built from TRBV20-1 and TRBJ2-1; D is unresolved. There are 13 residues in the CDR3. Trimming cost V 0 bases and J 6 bases, with 9 bases left between them. CDR1 and CDR2 from the germline V gene are DFQATT and SNEGSKA (reference sequence). The CDR3 is CSARDSPVNEQFF. In DNA form, the CDR3 reads TGCAGTGCTAGAGACTCGCCAGTCAATGAGCAGTTCTTC.

The sample holds one count of this clonotype. CDR3 bases: TGTGCCTGGGAGTGGACAGGCTCAAGCTCCTATAATTCACCCCTCCACTTT. Translated, it gives CAWEWTGSSSYNSPLHF. The rearrangement uses TRBV30 and TRBJ1-6, with 7 bases that match TRBD1. Trimming at V came to 5 bases and at J to 0 bases, leaving 10 bases not matched to a gene. Germline V gene sequence: CDR1 GTSNPN, CDR2 SVGIG (reference sequence). This CDR3 is built from 17 residues.

This clonotype was picked up a small number of times. J is TRBJ2-1 and V is TRBV20-1; D ambiguous. V dropped 3 bases and J dropped 3 bases, with 12 bases sitting between them. The CDR3 covers 14 residues. Germline lookup yields CDR1 DFQATT and CDR2 SNEGSKA (reference sequence). In DNA, the CDR3 is TGCAGTGCTAGTCCCGGACCGAGCTACAATGAGCAGTTCTTC. Protein sequence: CSASPGPSYNEQFF.

This clonotype was counted ten times or more. The chain is built from TRBV29-1 and TRBJ2-1; tentative D call: TRBD2 (6 bases). V was clipped by 6 bases and J by 8 bases, with 14 bases between them. Germline assignment: CDR1 SQVTM and CDR2 ANQGSEA. This CDR3 spans 12 amino acids. The CDR3 reads CSVGTSGHEQFF. Here the CDR3 DNA reads TGCAGCGTCGGGACTTCGGGTCATGAGCAGTTCTTC.

The V and J genes are TRBV29-1 and TRBJ2-7; D not resolved. The V gene's germline CDR1 is SQVTM and CDR2 ANQGSEA. V was clipped by 6 bases and J by 3 bases, with 15 bases between them. This CDR3 is built from 13 residues. Written as DNA, the CDR3 is TGCAGCGTAATCACAAATGTGGGCTACGAGCAGTACTTC. Translated, it gives CSVITNVGYEQYF.

This clonotype was counted only a few times. The rearrangement uses TRBV20-1 and TRBJ2-1; 15 positions match TRBD2. Germline-derived CDR1 and CDR2 are DFQATT and SNEGSKA (reference sequence). With V trimmed by 8 bases and J by 7 bases, 18 bases remained unmatched. This CDR3 comprises 18 residues. The CDR3 sequence is CSYFRTEAGLAGGNEQFF. The CDR3 nucleotides are TGCAGTTATTTCCGGACGGAGGCGGGACTAGCGGGAGGTAATGAGCAGTTCTTC.

The sample holds many counts of this clonotype. The chain has TRBV28 and TRBJ2-1; 8 bases map to TRBD2. J was trimmed by 4 bases and V by 6 bases; bases with no gene match: 14. Germline loops: CDR1 MDHEN, CDR2 SYDVKM. The CDR3 totals 17 residues. CDR3 region: CASSLFRLATKYNEQFF. CDR3 DNA: TGTGCCAGCAGCCTCTTCCGACTAGCGACAAAATACAATGAGCAGTTCTTC.

This clonotype has a handful of counts. This rearrangement joins TRBV5-1 to TRBJ2-5, with no clear D. The CDR3 is made up of 13 amino acids. Germline assignment: CDR1 SGHRS and CDR2 YFSETQ. Between the trimmed V and J ends, which lost 3 bases and 3 bases, there was a span of 9 bases. This CDR3 reads CASSSTIEETQYF. In DNA, the CDR3 is TGCGCCAGCAGCTCCACCATCGAAGAGACCCAGTACTTC. The variable domain in full, completed from reference TRBV5-1 and TRBJ2-5, reads KAGVTQTPRYLIKTRGQQVTLSCSPISGHRSVSWYQQTPGQGLQFLFEYFSETQRNKGNFPGRFSGRQFSNSRSEMNVSTLELGDSALYLCASSSTIEETQYFGPGTRLLVL.

In nucleotides, the CDR3 is TGCGCCAGCAGCTCGGAAGGGGAAAAACTGTTTTTT. Residues: CASSSEGEKLFF. The chain carries TRBV5-1 and TRBJ1-4, with unresolved D. Germline-derived CDR1 and CDR2 are SGHRS and YFSETQ. V was trimmed by 3 bases and J by 8 bases, leaving 8 bases between them. This CDR3 spans 12 amino acids.

This clonotype showed up many times. This rearrangement joins TRBV29-1 to TRBJ2-1, with D possibly TRBD2 on 5 matching bases. V shed 6 bases and J shed 7 bases, with 13 bases lying between them. CDR3 size: 12 residues. The V gene's germline CDR1 is SQVTM and CDR2 ANQGSEA. The chain's CDR3 is CSVRRGGNEQFF. CDR3 coding DNA: TGCAGCGTACGGCGAGGCGGGAATGAGCAGTTCTTC.

To note about this clonotype: It may be a read error: a sequence one base away is much more abundant. This chain connects TRBV27 to TRBJ2-1; no firm D call. Per the germline V gene, CDR1 is MNHEY and CDR2 is SMNVEV (reference sequence). This CDR3 spans 13 amino acids. Trimming pared 4 bases from V and 6 bases from J, leaving 10 bases between. This CDR3 is CASSYVVVNEQFF. In DNA form, the CDR3 reads TGTGCCAGCAGTTACGTGGTAGTCAATGAGCAGTTCTTC.

The table lists this clonotype with many counts. V and J are TRBV10-2 and TRBJ2-1, with D hard to call. Germline CDR1 reads WSHSY; CDR2 reads SAAADI. Trimming left V 2 bases short and J 5 bases short, with 16 bases between. There are 16 residues in the CDR3. The CDR3 loop reads CASSEPERRLNNEQFF. For the CDR3, the DNA is TGCGCCAGCAGTGAGCCCGAAAGGAGACTTAACAATGAGCAGTTCTTC.

This clonotype has a handful of counts. The chain couples TRBV7-9 to TRBJ2-5; D unclear. Germline assignment: CDR1 SEHNR and CDR2 FQNEAQ (reference sequence). Between the trimmed V and J ends, which lost 4 bases and 5 bases, there was a span of 8 bases. The length of the CDR3 is 12 residues. Here the CDR3 DNA reads TGTGCCAGCAGCTCTCCTGTGGAGACCCAGTACTTC. Amino acid sequence: CASSSPVETQYF.

This clonotype has at least ten counts. V usage is TRBV12-3 or TRBV12-4 and J usage is TRBJ2-2; TRBD2 is a possible D gene (5 bases). This CDR3 has 13 residues. The V end lost 10 bases, the J end lost 5 bases, and 14 bases lay between the germline ends. The CDR3 reads CATSSDLTGELFF. The CDR3 DNA reads as TGTGCCACCTCATCGGACTTGACCGGGGAGCTGTTTTTT.

This rearrangement joins TRBV11-1 to TRBJ2-7; tentative D call: TRBD2 (6 bases). Trimming cost V 4 bases and J 2 bases, with 24 bases left between them. CDR1 is SGHAT, CDR2 FQDESV, per germline (reference sequence). This CDR3 contains 18 residues. The CDR3 nucleotides read TGTGCCAGCAGCTCTCCATGGGGGAAAGGGACTGTTACCTACGAGCAGTACTTC. This gives the protein CASSSPWGKGTVTYEQYF. Looking up the rest from reference TRBV11-1 and TRBJ2-7 gives the full variable domain: EAEVAQSPRYKITEKSQAVAFWCDPISGHATLYWYRQILGQGPELLVQFQDESVVDDSQLPKDRFSAERLKGVDSTLKIQPAELGDSAMYLCASSSPWGKGTVTYEQYFGPGTRLTVT.

The rearrangement joins TRBV5-5 to TRBJ1-4; 7 nucleotides line up with TRBD1. Unmatched junction bases numbered 5, after V lost 4 bases and J lost 2 bases. CDR3 length: 15 residues. CDR1 and CDR2 from the germline V gene are SGHKS and YYEKEE (reference sequence). The CDR3: CASSTGTATNEKLFF. CDR3 coding DNA: TGTGCCAGCAGCACTGGGACAGCCACTAATGAAAAACTGTTTTTT.

This clonotype appeared many times. The chain employs TRBV6-1 and TRBJ2-1; D tentatively fits TRBD1 or TRBD2 (5 bases each). The V end was cut by 5 bases, the J end by 4 bases, with 21 bases between. CDR3 length: 17 residues. CDR1 is MNHNS, CDR2 SASEGT, per germline. The CDR3 sequence is CASSIGVPGPHYNEQFF. In DNA form, the CDR3 reads TGTGCCAGCAGTATTGGGGTTCCGGGACCACATTACAATGAGCAGTTCTTC.

This clonotype has a count of ten or more. The gene calls are TRBV5-1 and TRBJ2-1; TRBD1 is a possible D gene (5 bases). V was pared by 6 bases and J by 4 bases, with 11 bases between. The CDR3 covers 13 residues. Germline values: CDR1 SGHRS, CDR2 YFSETQ. The CDR3 region is CASMTENYNEQFF. The CDR3, as DNA: TGCGCCAGCATGACAGAAAATTACAATGAGCAGTTCTTC.

In this sample, this clonotype turned up many times. At one boundary the junction diverges from the germline segment, which might be a read error. The rearrangement uses TRBV28 and TRBJ1-2, with D unresolved. The CDR3 covers 13 residues. Looked up from germline, CDR1 is MDHEN and CDR2 is SYDVKM. CDR3 residues: CASSLSGNYGYTF. In nucleotides, the CDR3 is TGCGCCAGCAGCTTGTCCGGGAACTATGGCTACACCTTC.

This clonotype was seen many times. The CDR3 spells CSVGPFGASSYEQYF. CDR3 DNA: TGCAGCGTTGGGCCGTTCGGCGCCAGCTCCTACGAGCAGTACTTC. This chain connects TRBV29-1 to TRBJ2-7; D is undetermined. Germline V gives CDR1 SQVTM, CDR2 ANQGSEA. The CDR3 consists of 15 residues. The V end was cut by 4 bases, the J end by 0 bases, with 16 bases between.

This clonotype has only a few counts. The chain is built from TRBV20-1 and TRBJ2-7; D remains unclear. The V gene lost 0 bases and the J gene lost 2 bases, with 11 bases spanning the gap. CDR3 size: 14 residues. Looked up from germline, CDR1 is DFQATT and CDR2 is SNEGSKA (reference sequence). In nucleotides, the CDR3 is TGCAGTGCTAGAGAGTCGGACCTACCCTACGAGCAGTACTTC. Its translation: CSARESDLPYEQYF.

This clonotype has at least ten counts. The chain employs TRBV20-1 and TRBJ2-1; a possible D gene is TRBD2 (5 bases). Germline CDR1 and CDR2: DFQATT and SNEGSKA (reference sequence). This CDR3 is built from 12 residues. Trimming removed 5 bases from V and 15 bases from J, with 20 bases in between. CDR3 sequence reads: CSALGGPPLRFF. Written as DNA, the CDR3 is TGCAGTGCTTTAGGCGGGCCTCCCTTGAGGTTCTTC.

The chain carries TRBV12-3 or TRBV12-4 and TRBJ2-7, with 8 bases identical to TRBD2. The ends lost 7 bases at V and 5 bases at J; junction bases unmatched: 4. The CDR3 has 12 amino acids. The CDR3 coding sequence is TGTGCCAGCACCTCGCGGGGGGACGAGCAGTACTTC. Its translation is CASTSRGDEQYF.

The CDR3 loop is CASRLGPGNTEAFF. The CDR3 bases are TGTGCCAGCAGGCTAGGCCCAGGGAACACTGAAGCTTTCTTT. The V gene is TRBV7-9, the J gene TRBJ1-1; the D is unclear. The germline CDR1 and CDR2 sequences are SEHNR and FQNEAQ (reference sequence). The CDR3 sequence is 14 residues long. V lost 6 bases and J lost 1, with 12 bases in between. Together with reference TRBV7-9 and TRBJ1-1, the CDR3 gives the full variable domain: DTGVSQNPRHKITKRGQNVTFRCDPISEHNRLYWYRQTLGQGPEFLTYFQNEAQLEKSRLLSDRFSAERPKGSFSTLEIQRTEQGDSAMYLCASRLGPGNTEAFFGQGTRLTVV.